This paragraph reports one T cell receptor beta chain. This clone was detected once. Its antigen specificity is not known. No much larger clonotype is one base removed from it; base qualities were not supplied. This record comes from a study of shared clonotypes between healthy human individuals (dated by TCRdb to about 2020). Study-wide context: The cohort included three men and a couple of women between 18 and 49 years of age. For each donor, CD4 naive and CD4 memory were each given three plates, CD8 naive was given two plates, and CD8 memory was given one plate. To estimate repertoire size and how much clonotypes are shared between individuals, the study performed deep sequencing of blood TCR repertoires from a few healthy adults. To increase sequencing depth and limit assay-specific biases, different laboratories used diverse techniques to prepare libraries and sequence TCR repertoires. Between about 0.8 and 8.9 billion PBMCs per donor were obtained by leukapheresis. General study outcomes and caveats: Compared with non-shared clonotypes, clonotypes shared by all four sorted-subset donors had higher generation probabilities. Sampling was restricted to blood, and TCR repertoires in tissue are likely to differ from TCR repertoires in blood. Estimated clonotype richness was generally larger for naive than for memory subsets. Because the study included only a small number of donors, the genetic and exposure-history diversity represented was limited. Across a handful of donors, approximately 4.9% of naive CD4, approximately 3.5% of naive CD8, around 2.1% of memory CD4, and approximately 0.4% of memory CD8 clonotypes were shared. Based on pairwise subsampling, the degree of clonotype sharing among donors was expected to be affected by sequencing depth. Rarefaction of sorted-subset datasets indicated incomplete sequencing despite the large sequencing depth.

Using the deep immunoSEQ assay, TCR CDR3 regions were amplified from genomic DNA by multiplex PCR. For each cell subset, the extracted genomic DNA was distributed evenly across all wells of several immunoSEQ 96-well plates, and each plate served as one replicate. For sorted subsets, approximately 200 ng of genomic DNA, equivalent to some 33,000 T cell genomes, went into each replicate PCR. The purified libraries were quantified using a Qubit 3.0 fluorometer, sized with a Bioanalyzer 2100, and then quantified again using the KAPA Library Quantification kit. Each immunoSEQ 96-well plate was sequenced on its own single-read 150-cycle Illumina NextSeq 550 flow cell. Processing in the source paper ran as follows. Because the immunoSEQ output held only junctional sequences and lacked quality scores, the filtering could not match the filtering applied to full-length reads. Sequences were annotated with PyIR, a Python wrapper for IgBLAST v1.9, using IMGT germline references to assign V/J genes and CDR3. Reads with weak V/J assignments (E-value above 1e-6), missing CDR3, stop codons, out-of-frame junctions, or ambiguous translated residues were removed. V3J clonotypes were defined as sequences sharing the same inferred V gene, J gene, and CDR3 amino acid sequence. Percentage overlap between repertoires was calculated by dividing the number of shared unique clonotypes by the size of the smaller repertoire. Three approaches were used to assess repertoire richness: RTK rarefaction, the Chao1 estimator, and Recon v2.1 estimates of unobserved clonotypes. Generation probabilities were computed with OLGA for all TCRbeta clonotypes obtained by the gDNA method from a handful of donors. The table was pulled from immuneACCESS by TCRdb, which kept in-frame rearrangements only. Such tables lose some clones; where checked, under half of the loss comes from unresolved V genes, and the rest has no known cause. The D gene and trimming were derived from the DNA, and the V and J assignments and clone size from that table. In this sample the table shows around 700,000 clones, 92% of which occur a single time. The ten most abundant clones make up 24% of the sample.

From the cysteine through the phenylalanine, the CDR3 covers 12 amino acids. Only the CDR3 part of the read is kept: 36 bases, read in frame from the first base. According to the germline V gene, CDR1 reads MDHEN and CDR2 reads SYDVKM. V and J are truncated by 2 bases and 4 bases respectively, leaving an intervening sequence of 5 bases. CD8 naive samples were CD45RO-negative cells positively selected for CCR7, giving a CD45RA+CCR7+ population that excluded TemRA cells. Donors were healthy HIV-negative adults with no recently reported acute infections or vaccinations. Every donor was a Caucasian adult residing in Nashville, Tennessee, USA. Blood was obtained by leukapheresis, after which PBMCs were separated by Ficoll-Histopaque density gradient centrifugation and cryopreserved in liquid nitrogen vapor phase. Analytical flow cytometry was used to check the purity and quantity of every magnetically sorted T cell population. Genomic DNA was isolated from each sorted fraction and quantified by UV absorbance on a Nanodrop 2000c.

This TCR derives from a man younger than 45 in good health. The specimen was naive CD8+ T cells sorted from blood. The cell subset or site label corresponds to: CD45RA+CCR7+. The rearrangement combines TRBV28 with TRBJ2-5; no D gene can be assigned with confidence. The CDR3 region: CASSLARETQYF. At the DNA level, the sequence is TGTGCCAGCAGTTTAGCAAGAGAGACCCAGTACTTC.